Listed below are T cell receptor beta chains from one sample, sequenced in a study of cytomegalovirus exposure and HLA in healthy donors. Sequencing used immunoSEQ multiplex PCR; TCRdb keeps in-frame clones, though not all of them. The sample shows under 200,000 clones, approximately 70% of them seen only once. The sample was PBMCs. All receptors come from a woman in her thirties in good health and CMV-seronegative. Each CDR3 is given with its conserved first and last residue. Fields, in order: clone size, J gene, D gene, V gene, CDR3 DNA, CDR3 protein. The D gene is left open where the match is weak. The listing skips clone size in some rows; elsewhere it reads once, few, many or a size class.

clone size: -
J gene: TRBJ2-3
D gene: TRBD2
V gene: TRBV4-1
CDR3 DNA: TGCGCCAGCAGCCTTAGAGGGGCGGGAGTAGCAGATACGCAGTATTTT
CDR3 protein: CASSLRGAGVADTQYF

clone size: -
J gene: TRBJ1-1
D gene: TRBD1
V gene: TRBV13
CDR3 DNA: TGTGCCAGCAGCTTAGGCGGGACAGGGTTCACTGAAGCTTTCTTT
CDR3 protein: CASSLGGTGFTEAFF

clone size: -
J gene: TRBJ1-4
D gene: -
V gene: TRBV27
CDR3 DNA: TGTGCCAGCAGTTTATGGGGGGGCAATGAAAAACTGTTTTTT
CDR3 protein: CASSLWGGNEKLFF

clone size: -
J gene: TRBJ1-2
D gene: -
V gene: TRBV5-6
CDR3 DNA: TGTGCCAGCAGCGTTCTCTTCGGGGGCTACACCTTC
CDR3 protein: CASSVLFGGYTF

clone size: -
J gene: TRBJ1-2
D gene: -
V gene: TRBV4-1
CDR3 DNA: TGCGCCAGCAGCCACGACCCAGGGGAGAGCTATGGCTACACCTTC
CDR3 protein: CASSHDPGESYGYTF

clone size: -
J gene: TRBJ2-4
D gene: -
V gene: TRBV27
CDR3 DNA: TGTGCCAGCAGTTTAGGGCTGAACCAAAACATTCAGTACTTC
CDR3 protein: CASSLGLNQNIQYF

clone size: -
J gene: TRBJ2-1
D gene: TRBD2
V gene: TRBV4-3
CDR3 DNA: TGCGCCAGCAGCCAAGAAATGACTAGCGGGAGTTACAATGAGCAGTTCTTC
CDR3 protein: CASSQEMTSGSYNEQFF

clone size: -
J gene: TRBJ2-3
D gene: TRBD2
V gene: TRBV5-6
CDR3 DNA: TGTGCCAGCAGCGCGGGACTAGAGGCGCGGGGAGATACGCAGTATTTT
CDR3 protein: CASSAGLEARGDTQYF

clone size: -
J gene: TRBJ2-7
D gene: TRBD2
V gene: TRBV7-2
CDR3 DNA: TGTGCCAGCACCCCGTCCGGGGGGTCGTGGGAGCAGTACTTC
CDR3 protein: CASTPSGGSWEQYF

clone size: -
J gene: TRBJ1-3
D gene: TRBD1
V gene: TRBV6-5
CDR3 DNA: TGTGCCAGCAGTTCCGGACAGGGTTCTGGGACCATATATTTT
CDR3 protein: CASSSGQGSGTIYF

clone size: few
J gene: TRBJ1-2
D gene: -
V gene: TRBV4-3
CDR3 DNA: TGCGCCAGCAGCCAAGATATGGGGCATGGCTACACCTTC
CDR3 protein: CASSQDMGHGYTF

clone size: -
J gene: TRBJ1-1
D gene: TRBD1
V gene: TRBV19
CDR3 DNA: TGTGCCAGTAGTATTGGGACAGGGTACGTCAATGAAGCTTTCTTT
CDR3 protein: CASSIGTGYVNEAFF

clone size: -
J gene: TRBJ2-5
D gene: -
V gene: TRBV5-1
CDR3 DNA: TGCGCCAGCAGAAGACAGAATCAAGAGACCCAGTACTTC
CDR3 protein: CASRRQNQETQYF

clone size: -
J gene: TRBJ2-2
D gene: -
V gene: TRBV28
CDR3 DNA: TGTGCCAGCAGTTTAATAATTCGGGCCGGGGAGCTGTTTTTT
CDR3 protein: CASSLIIRAGELFF

clone size: -
J gene: TRBJ1-1
D gene: TRBD1
V gene: TRBV18
CDR3 DNA: TGTGCCAGCTCACAGACCGGGACAGGGATTGAAGCTTTCTTT
CDR3 protein: CASSQTGTGIEAFF

clone size: -
J gene: TRBJ2-7
D gene: TRBD2
V gene: TRBV7-8
CDR3 DNA: TGTGCCAGCAGCCCGTATAGCGGGGGACAGGAGCAGTACTTC
CDR3 protein: CASSPYSGGQEQYF

clone size: -
J gene: TRBJ2-2
D gene: -
V gene: TRBV9
CDR3 DNA: TGTGCCAGCAGCCCACACCGGGGGGCGGTCGGGGAGCTGTTTTTT
CDR3 protein: CASSPHRGAVGELFF

clone size: once
J gene: TRBJ2-1
D gene: TRBD2
V gene: TRBV11-2
CDR3 DNA: TGTGCCAGCAGCTTCCGAGGACTAGCGGGAGGGTTCAATGAGCAGTTCTTC
CDR3 protein: CASSFRGLAGGFNEQFF

clone size: -
J gene: TRBJ1-5
D gene: -
V gene: TRBV18
CDR3 DNA: TGTGCCAGCTCACTGGGGGGACCTGGGGGCAATCAGCCCCAGCATTTT
CDR3 protein: CASSLGGPGGNQPQHF

clone size: once
J gene: TRBJ2-1
D gene: TRBD1
V gene: TRBV7-3
CDR3 DNA: TGTGCCAGCAGTTTGGGACAGGGGGACCTCAATGAGCAGTTCTTC
CDR3 protein: CASSLGQGDLNEQFF

clone size: few
J gene: TRBJ2-3
D gene: -
V gene: TRBV4-1
CDR3 DNA: TGCGCCAGCAGCCCCCACCTCGGGGACACAGATACGCAGTATTTT
CDR3 protein: CASSPHLGDTDTQYF

clone size: -
J gene: TRBJ2-5
D gene: -
V gene: TRBV7-2
CDR3 DNA: TGTGCCAGCACCCGTAGCGTAGTCGAGACCCAGTACTTC
CDR3 protein: CASTRSVVETQYF

clone size: -
J gene: TRBJ2-1
D gene: TRBD2
V gene: TRBV29-1
CDR3 DNA: TGCAGCGTTGAAAGTACTAGCGGGAGAACACCCTCCTACAATGAGCAGTTCTTC
CDR3 protein: CSVESTSGRTPSYNEQFF

clone size: once
J gene: TRBJ2-6
D gene: -
V gene: TRBV7-3
CDR3 DNA: TGTGCCAGCAGCTTAATAGGCGGGGCTGGGGCCAACGTCCTGACTTTC
CDR3 protein: CASSLIGGAGANVLTF

clone size: few
J gene: TRBJ1-2
D gene: TRBD1
V gene: TRBV4-1
CDR3 DNA: TGCGCCAGCAGCCAAGATCGGGACAGGAGGGCGGCCCATGGCTACACCTTC
CDR3 protein: CASSQDRDRRAAHGYTF

clone size: -
J gene: TRBJ2-3
D gene: TRBD2
V gene: TRBV9
CDR3 DNA: TGTGCCAGCAGCACCACGCCGGCGCCGGGGGGAACAGATACGCAGTATTTT
CDR3 protein: CASSTTPAPGGTDTQYF

clone size: -
J gene: TRBJ1-2
D gene: -
V gene: TRBV19
CDR3 DNA: TGTGCCAGTAGAACAGGGAACTATGGCTACACCTTC
CDR3 protein: CASRTGNYGYTF

clone size: -
J gene: TRBJ2-7
D gene: -
V gene: TRBV10-3
CDR3 DNA: TGTGCCATCACTAACGGACAGCGGCAGTACTTC
CDR3 protein: CAITNGQRQYF

clone size: -
J gene: TRBJ2-3
D gene: -
V gene: TRBV25-1
CDR3 DNA: TGTGCCAGCAGTGAAGCCACTAACACAGATACGCAGTATTTT
CDR3 protein: CASSEATNTDTQYF

clone size: -
J gene: TRBJ2-5
D gene: TRBD2
V gene: TRBV5-1
CDR3 DNA: TGCGCCAGCAGCCCGCGGGGGGGGATCGACGAGACCCAGTACTTC
CDR3 protein: CASSPRGGIDETQYF

clone size: -
J gene: TRBJ2-6
D gene: -
V gene: TRBV7-8
CDR3 DNA: TGTGCCAGCAGCTTAGAAGTAAGGGGAGGACGGACCTCTGGGGCCAACGTCCTGACTTTC
CDR3 protein: CASSLEVRGGRTSGANVLTF

clone size: few
J gene: TRBJ1-2
D gene: TRBD1
V gene: TRBV28
CDR3 DNA: TGTGCCAGCGGACCGGGACAGGGGGCGAGTGGCTACACCTTC
CDR3 protein: CASGPGQGASGYTF

clone size: -
J gene: TRBJ2-7
D gene: -
V gene: TRBV13
CDR3 DNA: TGTGCCAGCAGCTTTCGACAGAGTTCCTACGAGCAGTACTTC
CDR3 protein: CASSFRQSSYEQYF

clone size: few
J gene: TRBJ1-1
D gene: -
V gene: TRBV6-1
CDR3 DNA: TGTGCCACCTCGGTACAGGGAAACACTGAAGCTTTCTTT
CDR3 protein: CATSVQGNTEAFF

clone size: -
J gene: TRBJ2-7
D gene: -
V gene: TRBV6-1
CDR3 DNA: TGTGCCAGCAGCTTGACACCATTCTACGAGCAGTACTTC
CDR3 protein: CASSLTPFYEQYF

clone size: few
J gene: TRBJ2-1
D gene: TRBD2
V gene: TRBV11-2
CDR3 DNA: TGTGCCAGCAGCTGGACTAGCGGGAGCTTTGGTGAGCAGTTCTTC
CDR3 protein: CASSWTSGSFGEQFF

clone size: -
J gene: TRBJ2-1
D gene: TRBD1
V gene: TRBV14
CDR3 DNA: TGTGCCAGCAGCTCTAGGACAGGGCCTGAAAGCCTGAGCCAGTTCTTC
CDR3 protein: CASSSRTGPESLSQFF

clone size: -
J gene: TRBJ2-6
D gene: TRBD1
V gene: TRBV10-2
CDR3 DNA: TGCGCCAGCAGTGCTACCGGGACAGGGGTCTCTGGGGCCAACGTCCTGACTTTC
CDR3 protein: CASSATGTGVSGANVLTF

clone size: -
J gene: TRBJ2-1
D gene: TRBD2
V gene: TRBV2
CDR3 DNA: TGTGCCAGCATCAGCGGGGGTTTTAACAATGAGCAGTTCTTC
CDR3 protein: CASISGGFNNEQFF

clone size: -
J gene: TRBJ1-5
D gene: -
V gene: TRBV18
CDR3 DNA: TGTGCCAGCTCACCGCGGACATCCGATCAGCCCCAGCATTTT
CDR3 protein: CASSPRTSDQPQHF

clone size: -
J gene: TRBJ2-7
D gene: -
V gene: TRBV4-3
CDR3 DNA: TGCGCCAGCAGCCCAGGCTCCCTAGCGACGTACTACGAGCAGTACTTC
CDR3 protein: CASSPGSLATYYEQYF

clone size: -
J gene: TRBJ1-1
D gene: -
V gene: TRBV2
CDR3 DNA: TGTGCCTCGAACGCAAGGACAGCCATGAACACTGAAGCTTTCTTT
CDR3 protein: CASNARTAMNTEAFF

clone size: -
J gene: TRBJ2-1
D gene: TRBD2
V gene: TRBV2
CDR3 DNA: TGTGCCAGCAGTGAATTTCGGGCTAGCGGAGCGTACAATGAGCAGTTCTTC
CDR3 protein: CASSEFRASGAYNEQFF

clone size: -
J gene: TRBJ2-7
D gene: -
V gene: TRBV27
CDR3 DNA: TGTGCCAGCAGTGACTTACAGGGAACCTCCTACGAGCAGTACTTC
CDR3 protein: CASSDLQGTSYEQYF

clone size: -
J gene: TRBJ1-5
D gene: TRBD1
V gene: TRBV10-2
CDR3 DNA: TGCGCCAGCACCGGGGACAGCCTTTTTCAGCCCCAGCATTTT
CDR3 protein: CASTGDSLFQPQHF

clone size: few
J gene: TRBJ2-3
D gene: TRBD2
V gene: TRBV4-2
CDR3 DNA: TGTGCCAGCAGCCAAGTGGTTAGCGGGAGCACAGATACGCAGTATTTT
CDR3 protein: CASSQVVSGSTDTQYF

clone size: -
J gene: TRBJ1-2
D gene: -
V gene: TRBV11-2
CDR3 DNA: TGTGCCAGCAGCTCAGACAGTGCCGGATATAGCAGCTACACCTTC
CDR3 protein: CASSSDSAGYSSYTF

clone size: -
J gene: TRBJ1-1
D gene: -
V gene: TRBV6-5
CDR3 DNA: TGTGCCAGCCGTAAGAGGAGGGCGATGGACACTGAAGCTTTCTTT
CDR3 protein: CASRKRRAMDTEAFF

clone size: -
J gene: TRBJ2-1
D gene: TRBD1
V gene: TRBV6-6
CDR3 DNA: TGTGCCACAAAAACAGGGGGAAGACGGGATGAGCAGTTCTTC
CDR3 protein: CATKTGGRRDEQFF

clone size: -
J gene: TRBJ2-1
D gene: -
V gene: TRBV27
CDR3 DNA: TGTGCCAGCAGTTCCGGACTATTGTCGAATGAGCAGTTCTTC
CDR3 protein: CASSSGLLSNEQFF

clone size: -
J gene: TRBJ2-1
D gene: TRBD1
V gene: TRBV19
CDR3 DNA: TGTGCCAGTGCCGGGACAGGATTAGTGAATGAGCAGTTCTTC
CDR3 protein: CASAGTGLVNEQFF

clone size: -
J gene: TRBJ2-3
D gene: TRBD2
V gene: TRBV5-1
CDR3 DNA: TGCGCCAGCAGCTTGGCAGGGACTAGCGGGGTCGTTAGCACAGATACGCAGTATTTT
CDR3 protein: CASSLAGTSGVVSTDTQYF

clone size: -
J gene: TRBJ2-2
D gene: -
V gene: TRBV6-5
CDR3 DNA: TGTGCCAGCAGACCTTTGACAGCCTACACCGGGGAGCTGTTTTTT
CDR3 protein: CASRPLTAYTGELFF

clone size: -
J gene: TRBJ2-1
D gene: TRBD2
V gene: TRBV29-1
CDR3 DNA: TGCAGCGTTGATCGACTAGCGGGAGGGAATGAGCAGTTCTTC
CDR3 protein: CSVDRLAGGNEQFF

clone size: few
J gene: TRBJ2-1
D gene: TRBD2
V gene: TRBV19
CDR3 DNA: TGTGCCAGTAGCGCCCCGGGGGGAGGTCCCCATGGAGGTTACAATGAGCAGTTCTTC
CDR3 protein: CASSAPGGGPHGGYNEQFF